This is a list of T cell receptor beta chains from one sample in a study of CD8 T cells in Susac syndrome. TCRdb passed the immunoSEQ multiplex PCR reads through MiXCR, listing each CDR3 protein once. The data show a few hundred thousand distinct CDR3 sequences, 89% seen once. The material sequenced was CD8+ T cells from PBMCs. Source of these receptors: a human donor with multiple sclerosis. Both conserved end residues are part of each CDR3. Fields, in order: clone size, J gene, D gene, V gene, CDR3 protein, CDR3 DNA. D genes are given only for firm matches. A clone size is listed for some rows: how often the clone was seen (once, few, many), or a class if it is expanded.

-	TRBJ1-1	-	TRBV12-3/TRBV12-4	CASRAQGRTEAFF	TGTGCCAGCAGGGCACAGGGCCGGACTGAAGCTTTCTTT
-	TRBJ2-5	TRBD2	TRBV10-3	CAIRDVAGVETQYF	TGTGCCATCAGGGATGTAGCGGGAGTGGAGACCCAGTACTTC
-	TRBJ1-2	-	TRBV3-1	CASSQESSGYTF	TGTGCCAGCAGCCAAGAGTCTAGCGGCTACACCTTC
once	TRBJ1-1	TRBD1	TRBV7-9	CASSLGELTGRNTEAFF	TGTGCCAGCAGCTTAGGCGAACTGACAGGGAGGAACACTGAAGCTTTCTTT
-	TRBJ2-3	TRBD2	TRBV7-9	CASSSYRGGFTDTQYF	TGTGCCAGCAGCTCCTACCGCGGGGGATTCACAGATACGCAGTATTTT
-	TRBJ2-3	-	TRBV24-1	CATSDEDGIHTDTQYF	TGTGCCACCAGTGATGAGGACGGAATCCACACAGATACGCAGTATTTT
-	TRBJ2-3	-	TRBV15	CATSRGLRLSPSTDTQYF	TGTGCCACCAGCAGAGGCCTTAGACTCAGCCCTAGCACAGATACGCAGTATTTT
-	TRBJ2-7	TRBD1	TRBV20-1	CSARAGQGMYEQYF	TGCAGTGCTAGAGCGGGACAGGGGATGTACGAGCAGTACTTC
few	TRBJ2-7	-	TRBV28	CASNLQGSYEQYF	TGTGCCAGCAACCTGCAGGGCTCCTACGAGCAGTACTTC
-	TRBJ1-5	-	TRBV6-1	CASSIPGRPRNQPQHF	TGTGCCAGCAGCATCCCGGGACGGCCTCGCAATCAGCCCCAGCATTTT
-	TRBJ2-7	-	TRBV4-1	CASSHPTAYEQYF	TGCGCCAGCAGCCACCCGACAGCCTACGAGCAGTACTTC
-	TRBJ2-3	-	TRBV4-3	CASSSYSTDTQYF	TGCGCCAGCAGCTCGTACTCCACAGATACGCAGTATTTT
few	TRBJ1-2	-	TRBV4-1	CASSQGQINYGYTF	TGCGCCAGCAGCCAAGGACAGATCAACTATGGCTACACCTTC
-	TRBJ1-2	TRBD1	TRBV6-6	CASSHGTDGYTF	TGTGCCAGCAGTCATGGGACAGATGGCTACACCTTC
-	TRBJ1-1	TRBD1	TRBV7-9	CASSAGQGASEAFF	TGTGCCAGCAGCGCGGGACAGGGGGCTTCAGAAGCTTTCTTT
-	TRBJ2-3	-	TRBV27	CASSWGLTQYF	TGTGCCAGCAGTTGGGGGTTAACGCAGTATTTT
-	TRBJ2-7	-	TRBV7-9	CASSLDVGESYEQYF	TGTGCCAGCAGCTTAGACGTGGGGGAGTCTTACGAGCAGTACTTC
once	TRBJ2-7	TRBD2	TRBV27	CASVGLAGYEQYF	TGTGCCAGCGTGGGACTAGCGGGATACGAGCAGTACTTC
-	TRBJ2-1	TRBD2	TRBV6-2/TRBV6-3	CASSYSRRLAGENEQFF	TGTGCCAGCAGTTACTCGAGAAGACTAGCGGGGGAAAATGAGCAGTTCTTC
once	TRBJ2-1	-	TRBV6-2/TRBV6-3	CASSPTSGGHSEQFF	TGTGCCAGCAGTCCTACTAGTGGGGGCCACAGTGAGCAGTTCTTC
-	TRBJ2-7	-	TRBV7-4	CASSFRDSQIYEQYF	TGTGCCAGCAGCTTTAGAGACAGTCAAATCTACGAGCAGTACTTC
-	TRBJ2-1	-	TRBV25-1	CASLVVKDEQFF	TGTGCCAGCCTCGTGGTTAAAGATGAGCAGTTCTTC
-	TRBJ2-7	TRBD1	TRBV4-3	CASSQNTGGYEQYF	TGCGCCAGCAGCCAAAATACAGGGGGCTACGAGCAGTACTTC
-	TRBJ2-7	TRBD1	TRBV5-1	CASSFITRTGGYEQYF	TGCGCCAGCAGCTTCATAACCCGGACAGGGGGGTACGAGCAGTACTTC
-	TRBJ2-7	TRBD1	TRBV6-5	CASSYSTGAKTYEQYF	TGTGCCAGCAGTTACTCCACAGGGGCGAAAACCTACGAGCAGTACTTC
-	TRBJ1-2	-	TRBV12-3/TRBV12-4	CASSVKRLPYGYTF	TGTGCCAGCAGTGTTAAGCGGCTACCCTATGGCTACACCTTC
few	TRBJ2-3	TRBD2	TRBV6-4	CASSGTSGTDTQYF	TGTGCCAGCAGCGGGACTAGCGGGACAGATACGCAGTATTTT